The clone carrying this T cell receptor beta chain was recorded only once. The data were produced by immunoSEQ multiplex PCR, yet TCRdb's version contains in-frame clones alone and is incomplete. This table holds 43,000 or so clones, 80% found once. These data belong to a study of PD-L1 blockade in urothelial cancer. Germline CDR1 and CDR2: MNHEY and SVGAGI. Trimming stripped 4 bases from V and 3 bases from J, with 9 bases between. This CDR3 spans 14 amino acids. Time point described: pretreatment peripheral blood. The chain couples TRBV6-5 to TRBJ1-4; D remains unclear. The sequenced sample was PBMCs, obtained around atezolizumab (anti-PD-L1) treatment. The sequence derives from a man between 60 and 75 years old with urothelial cancer. The CDR3 protein is CASSFTVSNEKLFF. The CDR3 nucleotides read TGTGCCAGCAGTTTCACGGTCTCTAATGAAAAACTGTTTTTT.